This TCR beta chain was profiled in a study of identical twins listed by TCRdb under 2016. In the study overall: To test whether fetal clonotypes persist, the study used deep sequencing on TCR alpha and beta repertoires from monozygotic twins, unrelated adults of various ages, and cord blood. Replicate twin experiments were performed at different times using different library preparation protocols to rule out contamination.

The germline V gene provides CDR1 SGHRS and CDR2 YFSETQ. Its CDR3 holds 14 amino acids, cysteine through phenylalanine. CDR3 DNA is the only sequence kept; it has 42 bases, read in frame from the first base. Results the study describes overall, beyond this receptor: Because the same donors could not be followed over many years, the conclusions relied on cross-sectional statistical analysis. In monozygotic twins, out-of-frame TCR alpha sharing was systematically underestimated by recombination models, although the models agreed with sharing between unrelated individuals. Excess twin sharing in beta out-of-frame sequences was weaker because fewer shared sequences lowered the signal-to-noise ratio. Zero-insertion analyses could be partly confounded by invariant T cells such as MAIT and iNKT, though diverse VJ usage argued against such confounding for most clonotypes. Fewer insertions were carried by abundant cord blood beta clonotypes; a weaker similar trend was observed in young adult naive repertoires, while no such trend was observed in memory repertoires. Compared with coincidental sharing between unrelated individuals, out-of-frame TCR alpha sequences shared between twins showed an excess of sequences with low generation probability.

Every donor in the study was a healthy Caucasian. Libraries came from 5' RACE. These reads were obtained on an Illumina HiSeq 2000. Template switching added a universal primer binding site, and the final cDNA carried a unique molecular identifier that allowed TCR cDNA molecules to be counted accurately. Specific primers in the conserved constant-segment region were used to synthesize first-strand cDNA for TCR alpha and beta chains. To control for contamination, each cDNA library was double barcoded with a SMART-Mk sample barcode plus Illumina barcodes. Two successive PCR steps introduced TruSeq adapter sequences along with Illumina sample barcodes. Sequencing of the TCR alpha and beta cDNA libraries was done on the Illumina HiSeq platform using custom primers. Per the original workflow: Unique molecular identifiers were extracted from raw reads with MiGEC, and CDR3 positions were determined with MiXCR. Recombination models were inferred per individual with the repgenHMM and IGoR tools using an EM algorithm. Shared clonotypes were analyzed with the tcR package in R, and sharing was normalized by the product of cloneset sizes. Out-of-frame nonproductive sequences were analyzed to study raw recombination free of thymic and clonal selection effects. The public sequencing data were trimmed at Q25 with fastp and processed into clonotypes with MiXCR by TCRdb, which kept only in-frame beta chains. Duplicate CDR3 protein sequences are folded into a single record with the most common DNA and genes. What appears here as the V and J calls and clone size reflects TCRdb's work, not the paper's. This sample holds some 1,600,000 distinct CDR3 sequences; roughly 35% were observed only once. Of the sample, about 0.27% falls within the top ten clones.

About this clonotype itself: Its antigen is currently not known. One end of the junction varies from germline; a read error may be responsible.

The sequence is built from TRBV5-1 and TRBJ2-3; the D assignment is uncertain and may be TRBD1 or TRBD2, with 5 bases supporting each. The TCR sequence derives from a newborn girl in good health. The sample consisted of cord blood. The sequence in DNA is TGCGCCAGCAGCGCGGGTGACAGCACAGCTACGCAGTATTTT. This is translated as CASSAGDSTATQYF.